This entry lists 14 T cell receptor beta chains sequenced from one sample in a study of blood T cell repertoires in COVID-19. Data came from immunoSEQ multiplex PCR; TCRdb stores just in-frame clones and leaves some out. The sample holds 150,000 to 200,000 clones, 88% seen once. The sequenced sample was peripheral blood. Receptor source: a man aged 60 to 75 with acute or convalescent COVID-19.

This rearrangement joins TRBV6-6 to TRBJ2-5; D not certain. The CDR3 is made up of 13 amino acids. The V end lost 8 bases, the J end lost 5 bases, and 15 bases lay between the germline ends. Looked up from germline, CDR1 is MNHNY and CDR2 is SVGAGI (reference sequence). The CDR3 sequence is CASGDPLQETQYF. For the CDR3, the DNA is TGTGCCAGCGGAGACCCACTGCAGGAGACCCAGTACTTC.

V usage is TRBV6-2 or TRBV6-3 and J usage is TRBJ2-5, with a weak D call TRBD2 (5 bases). Per the germline V gene, CDR1 is MNHEY and CDR2 is SVGEGT. This CDR3 has 14 amino acids. V was clipped by 6 bases and J by 2 bases, with 13 bases between them. The DNA of the CDR3 is TGTGCCAGCAGCCACAGCCGGGGTCAAGAGACCCAGTACTTC. Its translation: CASSHSRGQETQYF.

This clone was seen only a few times. The genes are TRBV19 and TRBJ1-6; 7 nucleotides align to TRBD1. This CDR3 contains 13 residues. V lost 5 bases to trimming and J lost 10 bases; unmatched junction nucleotides: 5. The germline CDR1 and CDR2 sequences are LNHDA and SQIVND (reference sequence). CDR3 protein: CASSDRVDSPLHF. In nucleotides, the CDR3 is TGTGCCAGTAGTGACAGGGTAGACTCACCCCTCCACTTT.

CDR3 bases: TGTGCCACCAGTGATCCGGGACAGGGAGGAGCCGCTACGCAGTATTTT. Encoded protein: CATSDPGQGGAATQYF. This chain joins TRBV24-1 and TRBJ2-3; 9 bases line up with TRBD1. The CDR3 is made up of 16 amino acids. J was trimmed by 8 bases and V by 3 bases; bases with no gene match: 11. The germline V gene has CDR1 KGHDR and CDR2 SFDVKD.

The chain employs TRBV3-1 (or the pseudogene TRBV3-2) and TRBJ1-6; D call uncertain. V lost 1 base and J lost 8, with 9 bases in between. This CDR3 has 14 residues. The germline CDR1 and CDR2 sequences are LGHDT and YNNKEL (reference sequence). CDR3 amino acids: CASSQVMRDSPLHF. CDR3 coding DNA: TGTGCCAGCAGCCAAGTAATGAGGGATTCACCCCTCCACTTT.

The rearrangement links TRBV24-1 to TRBJ2-1, with D perhaps matching TRBD2 (6 bases). The germline V gene has CDR1 KGHDR and CDR2 SFDVKD. Trimming removed 9 bases at V and 3 bases at J, with 11 bases between. The CDR3 is made up of 13 amino acids. In nucleotides, the CDR3 is TGTGCCACCGGGGAGGACGTCTACAATGAGCAGTTCTTC. Its protein product is CATGEDVYNEQFF.

V usage is TRBV7-8 and J usage is TRBJ1-5; possibly TRBD1 for D (5 bases). CDR3 length: 15 residues. Germline-derived CDR1 and CDR2 are SGHVS and FQNEAQ. Trimming removed 1 base from V and 7 bases from J, with 14 bases in between. DNA of the CDR3: TGTGCCAGCAGCTTAGGGGTCGCCGGGGGGCAGCCCCAGCATTTT. It encodes CASSLGVAGGQPQHF.

J is TRBJ2-4 and V is TRBV10-1, with D maybe TRBD1 (6 bases). Trimming stripped 5 bases from V and 3 bases from J, with 11 bases between. Germline V gene lookup returns CDR1 WNHNN and CDR2 SYGVQD (reference sequence). The CDR3 runs 14 residues. CDR3 DNA sequence: TGCGCCAGCAGTTCTCAGGGGAGCAAAAACATTCAGTACTTC. Translated: CASSSQGSKNIQYF.

V and J are TRBV18 and TRBJ1-2, with 9 bases fitting TRBD1. Germline CDR1 and CDR2: KGHSH and LQKENI. This CDR3 is 15 amino acids long. V dropped 5 bases and J dropped 8; count of bases not matched to a gene: 12. In DNA, the CDR3 is TGTGCCAGCTCAAATAACCGGGACAGGGTGGAAGGCTACACCTTC. Translating it yields CASSNNRDRVEGYTF.

The chain is built from TRBV28 and TRBJ2-1; D is uncertain. Germline V gene data show CDR1 as MDHEN and CDR2 as SYDVKM. This CDR3 contains 13 residues. The V end lost 3 bases, the J end lost 4 bases, and 7 bases lay between the germline ends. In nucleotides, the CDR3 is TGTGCCAGCAGTTTGATGCGATACAATGAGCAGTTCTTC. Translated: CASSLMRYNEQFF.

This rearrangement joins TRBV7-8 to TRBJ2-7; 10 bases align to TRBD1. V dropped 6 bases and J dropped 3; count of bases not matched to a gene: 8. CDR1 and CDR2 (germline): SGHVS, FQNEAQ. The CDR3 has 15 amino acids. The CDR3 here is CASSLGTGVFYEQYV. CDR3 in DNA: TGTGCCAGCAGTCTCGGGACAGGGGTTTTCTACGAGCAGTACGTC.

The rearrangement joins TRBV25-1 to TRBJ1-3; 8 bases match TRBD1. Looked up from germline, CDR1 is MGHDK and CDR2 is SYGVNS. The CDR3 length is 15 residues. Losses at the gene ends were 3 bases for V and 4 bases for J; bases not matched to a gene: 5. The CDR3 region is CASSDRGHSGNTIYF. For the CDR3, the DNA is TGTGCCAGCAGTGACAGGGGGCATTCCGGAAACACCATATATTTT.

The CDR3 sequence is CASSPYPSNTQNTQYF. CDR3 DNA sequence: TGTGCCAGCAGTCCTTACCCGTCTAATACACAGAATACGCAGTATTTT. The rearrangement joins TRBV7-3 to TRBJ2-3, with D hard to call. Per germline, CDR1 SGHTA and CDR2 FQGTGA. This CDR3 spans 16 amino acids. V was trimmed by 6 bases and J by 7 bases, leaving 23 bases between them. The full variable domain, rest sourced from reference TRBV7-3 and TRBJ2-3, is GAGVSQTPSNKVTEKGKYVELRCDPISGHTALYWYRQSLGQGPEFLIYFQGTGAADDSGLPNDRFFAVRPEGSVSTLKIQRTERGDSAVYLCASSPYPSNTQNTQYFGPGTRLTVL.

The chain joins TRBV9 to TRBJ2-7, with 9 bases matching TRBD2. With 2 bases clipped from V and 4 bases from J, the junction kept 10 bases outside the gene matches. Germline CDR1 is SGDLS and CDR2 is YYNGEE. CDR3 length: 16 residues. The CDR3 reads CASSVAGGTSLYEQYF. CDR3 nucleotides: TGTGCCAGCAGCGTCGCCGGGGGGACTAGCTTATACGAGCAGTACTTC.